One TCR beta chain is described in this entry. J gave up 2 bases and V 4 bases, and 8 bases lay outside the gene matches. Germline lookup yields CDR1 SEHNR and CDR2 FQNEAQ (reference sequence). CDR3 length equals 18 residues. The data are from a study of blood T cell repertoires in COVID-19. At the level of the study: Nucleic acid was either cDNA or gDNA, and it came from T cells, B-cell-depleted T cells, or PBMCs.

Seattle patients were enrolled during active infection and followed longitudinally. Original processing methods: Amplification with reference gene primers provided the estimates of nucleated cell counts. Repertoires were generated with immunoSEQ multiplex PCR, while TCRdb's copy carries only in-frame clones and drops some. The DNA was the basis for D and trimming; V, J and clone size are from that table. The sample holds more than 300,000 clones; roughly 86% are singletons and the top ten take over 9.5%. The rearrangement joins TRBV7-9 to TRBJ2-7; TRBD2 matches 16 bases. The material sequenced was peripheral blood. The sequence was obtained from a woman under 40 with COVID-19, enrolled during active disease. In DNA form, the CDR3 reads TGTGCCAGCAGCTCACCGGGACTAGCGGGAGGGGGGACCTACGAGCAGTACTTC. It specifies CASSSPGLAGGGTYEQYF.